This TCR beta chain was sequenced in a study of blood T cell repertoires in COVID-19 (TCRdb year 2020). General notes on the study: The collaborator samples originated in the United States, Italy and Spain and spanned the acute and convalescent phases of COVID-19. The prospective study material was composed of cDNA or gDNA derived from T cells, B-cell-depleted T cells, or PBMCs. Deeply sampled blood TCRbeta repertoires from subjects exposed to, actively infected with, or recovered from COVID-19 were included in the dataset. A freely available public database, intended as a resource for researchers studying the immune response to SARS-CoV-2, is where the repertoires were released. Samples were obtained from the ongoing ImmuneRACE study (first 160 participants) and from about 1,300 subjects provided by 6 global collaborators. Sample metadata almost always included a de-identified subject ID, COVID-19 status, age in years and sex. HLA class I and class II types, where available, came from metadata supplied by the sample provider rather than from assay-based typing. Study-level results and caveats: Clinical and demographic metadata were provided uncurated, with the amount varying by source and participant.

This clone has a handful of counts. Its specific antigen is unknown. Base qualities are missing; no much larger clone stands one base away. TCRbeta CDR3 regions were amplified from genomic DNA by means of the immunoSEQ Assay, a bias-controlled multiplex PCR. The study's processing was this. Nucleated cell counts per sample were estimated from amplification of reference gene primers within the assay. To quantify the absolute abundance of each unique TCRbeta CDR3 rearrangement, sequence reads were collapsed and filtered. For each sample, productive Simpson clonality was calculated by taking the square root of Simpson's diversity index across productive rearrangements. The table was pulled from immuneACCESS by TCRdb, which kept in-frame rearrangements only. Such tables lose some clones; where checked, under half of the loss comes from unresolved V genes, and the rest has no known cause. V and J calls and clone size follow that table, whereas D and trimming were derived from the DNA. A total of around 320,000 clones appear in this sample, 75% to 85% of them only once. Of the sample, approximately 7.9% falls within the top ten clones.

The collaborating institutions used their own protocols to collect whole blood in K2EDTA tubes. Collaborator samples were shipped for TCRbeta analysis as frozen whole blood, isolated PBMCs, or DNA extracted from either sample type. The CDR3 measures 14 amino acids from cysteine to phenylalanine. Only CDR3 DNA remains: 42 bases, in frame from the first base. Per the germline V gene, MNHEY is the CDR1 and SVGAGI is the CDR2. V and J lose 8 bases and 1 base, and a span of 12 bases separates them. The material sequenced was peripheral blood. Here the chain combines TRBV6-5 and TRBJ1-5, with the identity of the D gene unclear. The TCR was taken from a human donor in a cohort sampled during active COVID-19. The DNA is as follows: TGTGCCAGCCACTTTCGTTCCAGCAATCAGCCCCAGCATTTT. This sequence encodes CASHFRSSNQPQHF.